The rows below give T cell receptor beta chains drawn from one sample of a study of blood T cells in healthy people across ages. TCRdb called the 5' RACE reads again in MiXCR, with one record for every CDR3 protein. Here the sample spans some 920,000 distinct CDR3 sequences, approximately 50% being singletons. What was sequenced was blood. The receptors were gathered from a woman aged 60 to 75 in good health. CDR3s include the opening cysteine and the closing phenylalanine or tryptophan. The D gene is left open where the match is weak. The listing skips clone size in some rows; elsewhere it reads once, few, many or a size class.

>-|TRBJ2-3|-|TRBV21-1
TGTGCCAGTCCGAGGGCTACGCAGTATTTT
CASPRATQYF
>-|TRBJ1-6|few|TRBV5-1
TGCGCCAGCAGCTTGGCTGGGGATTCACCCCTCCACTTT
CASSLAGDSPLHF
>-|TRBJ1-1|-|TRBV2
TGTGCCAGCAGTCCCGACGGGGGGTACACTGAAGCTTTCTTT
CASSPDGGYTEAFF
>TRBD2|TRBJ2-7|-|TRBV7-2
TGTGCCAGCAGCTTCGGACTGGGGGGGGGCGAGCAGTACTTC
CASSFGLGGGEQYF
>-|TRBJ2-7|-|TRBV5-1
TGCGCCAGCAGCTTGGGGACTTCAGAGTTCTACGAGCAGTACTTC
CASSLGTSEFYEQYF
>TRBD1|TRBJ1-2|-|TRBV20-1
TGCAGTGCTGCGCAGGGGGCTGGTATAAACTATGGCTACACCTTC
CSAAQGAGINYGYTF
>TRBD1|TRBJ1-1|once|TRBV18
TGTGCCAGCTCACGACAGGGATTGTATGAAGCTTTCTTT
CASSRQGLYEAFF
>TRBD2|TRBJ2-3|-|TRBV27
TGTGCCAGCCCCCCCCGGGGACTAGCGGACCCTAAGGTGCACACAGATACGCAGTATTTT
CASPPRGLADPKVHTDTQYF
>-|TRBJ2-5|-|TRBV11-2
TGTGCCAGCAGCCTAAGGACGGGGGATATCCAAGAGACCCAGTACTTC
CASSLRTGDIQETQYF
>TRBD2|TRBJ2-1|once|TRBV27
TGTGCCAGCAGTTCCCTAGCGGGAGAAACCTACAATGAGCAGTTCTTC
CASSSLAGETYNEQFF
>-|TRBJ2-3|-|TRBV6-5
TGTGCCAGCAGTTACTCTGGTTCCAAGGTAGATACGCAGTATTTT
CASSYSGSKVDTQYF